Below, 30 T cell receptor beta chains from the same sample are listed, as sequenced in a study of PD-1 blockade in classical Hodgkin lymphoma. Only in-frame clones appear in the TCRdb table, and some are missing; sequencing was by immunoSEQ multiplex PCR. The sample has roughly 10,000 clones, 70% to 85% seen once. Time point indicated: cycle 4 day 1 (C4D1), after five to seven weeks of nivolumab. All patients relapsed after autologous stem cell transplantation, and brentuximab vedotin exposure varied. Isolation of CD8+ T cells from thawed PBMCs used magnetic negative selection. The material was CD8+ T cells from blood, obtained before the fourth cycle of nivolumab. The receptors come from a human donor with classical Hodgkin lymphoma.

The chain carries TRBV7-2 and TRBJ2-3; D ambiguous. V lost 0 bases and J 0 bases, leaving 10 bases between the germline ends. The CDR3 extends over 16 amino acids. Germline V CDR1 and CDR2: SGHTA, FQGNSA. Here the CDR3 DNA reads TGTGCCAGCAGCTTAGCTACGGCTACTAGCACAGATACGCAGTATTTT. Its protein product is CASSLATATSTDTQYF. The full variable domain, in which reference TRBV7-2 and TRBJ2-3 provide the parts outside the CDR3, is GAGVSQSPSNKVTEKGKDVELRCDPISGHTALYWYRQSLGQGLEFLIYFQGNSAPDKSGLPSDRFSAERTGGSVSTLTIQRTQQEDSAVYLCASSLATATSTDTQYFGPGTRLTVL.

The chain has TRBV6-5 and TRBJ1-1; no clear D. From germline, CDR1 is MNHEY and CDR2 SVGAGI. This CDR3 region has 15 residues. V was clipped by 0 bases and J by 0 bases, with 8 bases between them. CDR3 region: CASSYSPGVNTEAFF. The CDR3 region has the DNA TGTGCCAGCAGTTACTCGCCGGGCGTGAACACTGAAGCTTTCTTT.

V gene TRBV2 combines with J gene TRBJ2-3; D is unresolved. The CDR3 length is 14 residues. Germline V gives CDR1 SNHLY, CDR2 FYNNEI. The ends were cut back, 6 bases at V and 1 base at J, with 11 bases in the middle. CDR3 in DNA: TGTGCCAGCAGCGCTCTCCGGGGCACAGATACGCAGTATTTT. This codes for CASSALRGTDTQYF.

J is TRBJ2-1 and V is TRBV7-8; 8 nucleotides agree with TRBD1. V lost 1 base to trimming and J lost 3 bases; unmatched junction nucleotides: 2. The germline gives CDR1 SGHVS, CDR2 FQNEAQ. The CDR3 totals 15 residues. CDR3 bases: TGTGCCAGCAGCTTAGGCAGGGGGCTCTACAATGAGCAGTTCTTC. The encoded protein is CASSLGRGLYNEQFF.

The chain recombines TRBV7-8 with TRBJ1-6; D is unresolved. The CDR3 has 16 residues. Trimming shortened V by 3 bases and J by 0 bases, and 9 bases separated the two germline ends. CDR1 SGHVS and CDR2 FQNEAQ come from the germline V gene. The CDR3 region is CASSFVPNSYNSPLHF. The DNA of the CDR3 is TGTGCCAGCAGCTTCGTCCCCAACTCCTATAATTCACCCCTCCACTTT. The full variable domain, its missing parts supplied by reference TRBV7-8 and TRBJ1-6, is GAGVSQSPRYKVAKRGQDVALRCDPISGHVSLFWYQQALGQGPEFLTYFQNEAQLDKSGLPSDRFFAERPEGSVSTLKIQRTQQEDSAVYLCASSFVPNSYNSPLHFGNGTRLTVT.

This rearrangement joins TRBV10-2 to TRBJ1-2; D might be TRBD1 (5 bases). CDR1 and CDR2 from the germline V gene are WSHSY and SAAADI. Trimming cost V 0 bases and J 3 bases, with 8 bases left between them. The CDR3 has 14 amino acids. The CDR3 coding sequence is TGCGCCAGCAGTGAGTCTCAGGGATACTATGGCTACACCTTC. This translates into CASSESQGYYGYTF.

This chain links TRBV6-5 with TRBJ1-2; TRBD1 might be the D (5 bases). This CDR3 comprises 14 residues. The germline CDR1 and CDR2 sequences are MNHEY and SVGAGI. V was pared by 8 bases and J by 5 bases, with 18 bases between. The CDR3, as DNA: TGTGCCAGCGCTTGGGGACCCGGAAAATATGGCTACACCTTC. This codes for CASAWGPGKYGYTF.

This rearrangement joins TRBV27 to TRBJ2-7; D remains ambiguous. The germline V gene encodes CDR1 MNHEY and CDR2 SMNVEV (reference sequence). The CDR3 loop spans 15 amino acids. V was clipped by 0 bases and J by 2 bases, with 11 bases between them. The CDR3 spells CASSLSGFRAYEQYF. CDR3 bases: TGTGCCAGCAGTTTATCCGGGTTTAGGGCCTACGAGCAGTACTTC.

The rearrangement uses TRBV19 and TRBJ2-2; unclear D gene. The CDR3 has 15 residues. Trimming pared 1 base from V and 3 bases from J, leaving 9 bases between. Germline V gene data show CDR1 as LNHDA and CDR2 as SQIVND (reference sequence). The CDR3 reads CASSIGARHTGELFF. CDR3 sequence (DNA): TGTGCCAGTAGTATAGGGGCAAGGCACACCGGGGAGCTGTTTTTT.

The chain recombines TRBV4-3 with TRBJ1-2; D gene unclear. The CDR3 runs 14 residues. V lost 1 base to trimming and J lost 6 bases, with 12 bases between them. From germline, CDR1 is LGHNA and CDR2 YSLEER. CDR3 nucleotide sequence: TGCGCCAGCAGCCAAGGGGCCGGTGTGGATGGCTACACCTTC. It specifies CASSQGAGVDGYTF.

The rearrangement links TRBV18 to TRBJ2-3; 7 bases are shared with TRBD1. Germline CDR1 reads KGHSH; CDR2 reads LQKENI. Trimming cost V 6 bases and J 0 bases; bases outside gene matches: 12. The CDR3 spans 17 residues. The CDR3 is CASSLLGQHPSTDTQYF. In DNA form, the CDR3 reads TGTGCCAGCTCGCTACTGGGACAGCACCCTAGCACAGATACGCAGTATTTT.

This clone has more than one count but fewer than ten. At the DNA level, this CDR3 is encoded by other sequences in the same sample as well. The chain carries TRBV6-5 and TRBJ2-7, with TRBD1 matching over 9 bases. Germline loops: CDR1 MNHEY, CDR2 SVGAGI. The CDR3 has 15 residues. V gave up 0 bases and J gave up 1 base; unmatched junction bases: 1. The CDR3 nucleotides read TGTGCCAGCAGTTACTCCGGGACAGGGTCCTACGAGCAGTACTTC. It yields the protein CASSYSGTGSYEQYF.

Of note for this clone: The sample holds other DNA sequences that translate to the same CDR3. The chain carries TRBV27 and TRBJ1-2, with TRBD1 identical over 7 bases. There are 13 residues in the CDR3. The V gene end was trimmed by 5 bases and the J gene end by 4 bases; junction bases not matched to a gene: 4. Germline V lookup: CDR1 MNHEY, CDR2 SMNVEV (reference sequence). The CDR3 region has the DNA TGTGCCAGCAGTCTAGGGGGCGGCTATGGCTACACCTTC. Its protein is CASSLGGGYGYTF.

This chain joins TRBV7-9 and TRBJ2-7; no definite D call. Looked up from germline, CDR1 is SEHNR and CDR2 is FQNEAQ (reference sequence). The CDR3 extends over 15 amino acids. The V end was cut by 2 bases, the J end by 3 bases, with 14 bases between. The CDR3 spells CASSLIAGGNYEQYF. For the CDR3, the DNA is TGTGCCAGCAGCTTAATTGCTGGTGGGAACTACGAGCAGTACTTC.

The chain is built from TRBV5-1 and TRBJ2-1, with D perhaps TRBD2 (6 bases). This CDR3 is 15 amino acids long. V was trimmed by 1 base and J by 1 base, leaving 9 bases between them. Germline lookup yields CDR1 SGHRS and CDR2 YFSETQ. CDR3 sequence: CASSLSSGSYNEQFF. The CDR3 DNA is TGCGCCAGCAGCTTGAGTAGCGGTTCCTACAATGAGCAGTTCTTC.

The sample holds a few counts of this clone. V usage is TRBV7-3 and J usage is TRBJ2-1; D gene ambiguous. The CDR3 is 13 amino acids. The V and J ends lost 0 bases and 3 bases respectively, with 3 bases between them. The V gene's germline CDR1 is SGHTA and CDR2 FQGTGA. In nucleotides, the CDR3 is TGTGCCAGCAGCTTAACAGGCTACAATGAGCAGTTCTTC. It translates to CASSLTGYNEQFF.

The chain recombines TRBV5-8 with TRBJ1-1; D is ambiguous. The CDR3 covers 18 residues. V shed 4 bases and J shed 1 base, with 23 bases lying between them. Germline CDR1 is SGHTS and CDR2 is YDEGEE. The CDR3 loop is CASSPRISSVGPNTEAFF. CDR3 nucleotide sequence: TGTGCCAGCAGCCCCAGAATCTCGAGTGTAGGCCCGAACACTGAAGCTTTCTTT.

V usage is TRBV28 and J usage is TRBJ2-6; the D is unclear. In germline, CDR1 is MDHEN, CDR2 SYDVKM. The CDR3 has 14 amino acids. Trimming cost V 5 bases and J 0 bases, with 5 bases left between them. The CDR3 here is CASSRSSGANVLTF. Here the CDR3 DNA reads TGTGCCAGCAGTAGAAGCTCTGGGGCCAACGTCCTGACTTTC.

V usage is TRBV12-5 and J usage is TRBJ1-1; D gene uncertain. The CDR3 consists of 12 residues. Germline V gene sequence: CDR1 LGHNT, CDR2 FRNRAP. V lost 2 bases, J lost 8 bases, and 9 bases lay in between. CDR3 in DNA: TGTGCTAGTGGTTTGCCGGGCGCAGAAGCTTTCTTT. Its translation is CASGLPGAEAFF.

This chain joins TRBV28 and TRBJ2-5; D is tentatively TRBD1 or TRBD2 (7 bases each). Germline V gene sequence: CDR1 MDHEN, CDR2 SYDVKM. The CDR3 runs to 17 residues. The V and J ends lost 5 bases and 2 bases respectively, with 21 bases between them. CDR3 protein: CASSPYAGARGQETQYF. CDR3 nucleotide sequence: TGTGCCAGCAGTCCCTACGCGGGAGCCAGGGGGCAAGAGACCCAGTACTTC.

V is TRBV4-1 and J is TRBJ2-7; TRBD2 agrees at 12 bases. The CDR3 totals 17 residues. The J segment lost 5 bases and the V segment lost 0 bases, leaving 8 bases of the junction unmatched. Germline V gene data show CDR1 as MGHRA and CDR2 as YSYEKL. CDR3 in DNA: TGCGCCAGCAGCCAAGACCAGACTAGCGGGAGAAAGAACGAGCAGTACTTC. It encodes CASSQDQTSGRKNEQYF.

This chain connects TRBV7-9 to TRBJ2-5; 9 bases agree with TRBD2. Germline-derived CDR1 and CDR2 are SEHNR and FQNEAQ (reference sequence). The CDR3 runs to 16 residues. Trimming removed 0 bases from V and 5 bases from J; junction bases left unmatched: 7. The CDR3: CASSLAAGGTLETQYF. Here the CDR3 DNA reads TGTGCCAGCAGCTTAGCGGCGGGGGGGACCCTTGAGACCCAGTACTTC. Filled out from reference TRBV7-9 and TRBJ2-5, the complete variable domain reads DTGVSQNPRHKITKRGQNVTFRCDPISEHNRLYWYRQTLGQGPEFLTYFQNEAQLEKSRLLSDRFSAERPKGSFSTLEIQRTEQGDSAMYLCASSLAAGGTLETQYFGPGTRLLVL.

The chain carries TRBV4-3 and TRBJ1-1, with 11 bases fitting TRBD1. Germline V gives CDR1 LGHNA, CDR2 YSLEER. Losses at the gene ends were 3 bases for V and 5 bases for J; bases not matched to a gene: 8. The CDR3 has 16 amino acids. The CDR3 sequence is CASSHLGQGEWTEAFF. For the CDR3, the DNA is TGCGCCAGCAGCCACCTGGGACAGGGGGAATGGACTGAAGCTTTCTTT.

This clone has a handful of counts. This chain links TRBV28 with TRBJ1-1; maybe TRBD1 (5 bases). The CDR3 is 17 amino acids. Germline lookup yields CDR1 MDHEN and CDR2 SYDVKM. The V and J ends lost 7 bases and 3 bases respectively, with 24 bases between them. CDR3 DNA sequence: TGTGCCAGCAAGGGATTCTTGATGAAGGGAGGGGACACTGAAGCTTTCTTT. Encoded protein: CASKGFLMKGGDTEAFF.

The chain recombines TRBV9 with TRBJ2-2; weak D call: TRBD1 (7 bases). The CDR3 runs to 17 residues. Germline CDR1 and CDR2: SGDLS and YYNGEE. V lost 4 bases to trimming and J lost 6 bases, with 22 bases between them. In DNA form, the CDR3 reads TGTGCCAGCAGCCCGTCAGGGGGAGGCGGTGGGGCCGGGGAGCTGTTTTTT. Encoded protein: CASSPSGGGGGAGELFF.

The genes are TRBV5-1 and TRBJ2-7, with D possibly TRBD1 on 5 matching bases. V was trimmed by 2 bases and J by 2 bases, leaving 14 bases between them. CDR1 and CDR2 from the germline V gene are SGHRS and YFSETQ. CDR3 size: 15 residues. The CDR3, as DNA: TGCGCCAGCAGCTTCCCGGACACGAACGCCTACGAGCAGTACTTC. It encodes CASSFPDTNAYEQYF. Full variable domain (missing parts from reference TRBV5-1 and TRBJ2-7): KAGVTQTPRYLIKTRGQQVTLSCSPISGHRSVSWYQQTPGQGLQFLFEYFSETQRNKGNFPGRFSGRQFSNSRSEMNVSTLELGDSALYLCASSFPDTNAYEQYFGPGTRLTVT.

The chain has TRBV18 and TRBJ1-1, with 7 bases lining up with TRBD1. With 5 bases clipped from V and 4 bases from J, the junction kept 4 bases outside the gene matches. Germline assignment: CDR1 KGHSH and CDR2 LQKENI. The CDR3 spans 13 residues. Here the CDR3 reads CASSSAGGTEAFF. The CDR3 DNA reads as TGTGCCAGCTCATCGGCAGGGGGCACTGAAGCTTTCTTT.

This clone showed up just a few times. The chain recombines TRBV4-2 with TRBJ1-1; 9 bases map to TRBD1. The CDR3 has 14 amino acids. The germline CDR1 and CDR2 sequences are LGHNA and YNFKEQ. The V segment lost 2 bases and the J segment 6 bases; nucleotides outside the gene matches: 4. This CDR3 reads CASSQPRTGAEAFF. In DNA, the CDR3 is TGTGCCAGCAGCCAACCACGGACAGGGGCTGAAGCTTTCTTT.

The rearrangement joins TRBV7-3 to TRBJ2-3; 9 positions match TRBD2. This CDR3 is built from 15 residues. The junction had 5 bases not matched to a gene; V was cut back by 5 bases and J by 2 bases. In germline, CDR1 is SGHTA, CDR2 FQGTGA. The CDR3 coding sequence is TGTGCCAGCAGCCTCCTAGCGGGACTCACAGATACGCAGTATTTT. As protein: CASSLLAGLTDTQYF.

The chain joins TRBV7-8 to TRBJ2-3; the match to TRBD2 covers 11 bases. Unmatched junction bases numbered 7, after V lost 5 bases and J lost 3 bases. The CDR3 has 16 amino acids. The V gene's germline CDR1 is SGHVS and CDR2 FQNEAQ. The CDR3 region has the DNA TGTGCCAGCAGCCTAGTAGCGGGGGGGCTAACAGATACGCAGTATTTT. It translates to CASSLVAGGLTDTQYF.